Below, 8 T cell receptor beta chains from the same sample are listed, as sequenced in a study of post-analysis software for immune sequencing data. Findings and caveats of the study: Four or five TRBV segments (TRBV5-6, TRBV5-1 and TRBV20-1 among them) occurred more frequently in patients than in controls.

Researchers reported that TCR beta cDNA libraries carried unique molecular identifiers. TCRdb called the PCR reads again in MiXCR, with one record for every CDR3 protein. The sample carries about 800,000 distinct CDR3 sequences, less than 35% recorded once. No antigen has been assigned to these receptors. The sequenced sample consisted of blood. These receptors came from a girl aged 5-17 years with multiple sclerosis.

This clonotype was recorded a few times. One junction end disagrees with the germline gene, perhaps due to a read error. In nucleotides, the CDR3 is TGTGCCAGCAGCATAGCCGGGAGACCTCAAAAGTACAATGAGCAGTTCTTC. Encoded protein: CASSIAGRPQKYNEQFF. The rearrangement links TRBV7-9 to TRBJ2-1, with D possibly being TRBD2 (6 bases). The CDR3 extends over 17 amino acids. Germline CDR1 reads SEHNR; CDR2 reads FQNEAQ (reference sequence).

This clonotype was recorded only once. V and J are TRBV7-9 and TRBJ2-1; maybe TRBD1 (5 bases). The CDR3 is 14 residues long. Germline-derived CDR1 and CDR2 are SEHNR and FQNEAQ (reference sequence). V gave up 4 bases and J gave up 2 bases, with 9 bases separating them. CDR3 protein: CASSSQGTYNEQFF. DNA of the CDR3: TGTGCCAGCAGCTCGCAGGGAACCTACAATGAGCAGTTCTTC.

This chain joins TRBV28 and TRBJ2-3; D remains unclear. The V and J ends lost 5 bases and 11 bases respectively, with 14 bases between them. The CDR3 loop spans 12 amino acids. In germline, CDR1 is MDHEN, CDR2 SYDVKM. CDR3 region: CASSPSRFGQYF. CDR3 coding DNA: TGTGCCAGCAGTCCCTCCCGGTTCGGGCAGTATTTT.

This rearrangement joins TRBV25-1 to TRBJ2-3, with 9 bases fitting TRBD1. Trimming at V came to 2 bases and at J to 4 bases, leaving 22 bases not matched to a gene. The length of the CDR3 is 21 residues. Germline lookup yields CDR1 MGHDK and CDR2 SYGVNS. The CDR3 nucleotides read TGTGCCAGCAGTGAAGCGCTCGGGGGACAGGGAGACGCCGAGGGGTCAGATACGCAGTATTTT. Protein sequence: CASSEALGGQGDAEGSDTQYF.

V and J are TRBV7-2 and TRBJ2-5; 7 bases agree with TRBD2. This CDR3 region has 18 residues. The V and J ends lost 3 bases and 1 base, in that order; junction bases with no gene match: 14. Germline loops: CDR1 SGHTA, CDR2 FQGNSA. The CDR3, as DNA: TGTGCCAGCAGCTTTACTTCGACGGTCGGGAGGCCCCAAGAGACCCAGTACTTC. This translates into CASSFTSTVGRPQETQYF.

The chain joins TRBV20-1 to TRBJ2-3, with 10 nucleotides matching TRBD1. The CDR3 runs to 13 residues. Trimming at V came to 3 bases and at J to 9 bases, leaving 6 bases not matched to a gene. Per the germline V gene, CDR1 is DFQATT and CDR2 is SNEGSKA (reference sequence). The chain's CDR3 is CSARSWTGGTQYF. CDR3 sequence (DNA): TGCAGTGCTAGGAGTTGGACAGGGGGAACGCAGTATTTT.

The gene calls are TRBV4-1 and TRBJ1-2, with TRBD1 matching 7 bases. V shed 4 bases, J shed 2 bases, and the junction held 7 bases outside the gene matches. The CDR3 is made up of 15 amino acids. The germline V gene encodes CDR1 MGHRA and CDR2 YSYEKL. CDR3: CASSRSGTENYGYTF. The CDR3 DNA is TGCGCCAGCAGCCGATCCGGGACAGAGAACTATGGCTACACCTTC.

This clonotype was counted a few times. V is TRBV29-1 and J is TRBJ2-1, with a tentative D call TRBD2 (6 bases). CDR1 and CDR2 from the germline V gene are SQVTM and ANQGSEA. V gave up 6 bases and J gave up 5 bases, with 14 bases separating them. This CDR3 has 13 residues. CDR3 in amino acids: CSVGVAADNEQFF. The CDR3, as DNA: TGCAGCGTGGGGGTAGCGGCCGACAATGAGCAGTTCTTC.